Included here is one TCR beta chain sequence, with context. Its matching antigen is unknown. It was with 60 Vbeta and 13 Jbeta primers that the PCR ran. TCRdb keeps only in-frame clones here, not all; method: immunoSEQ multiplex PCR. The sample has fewer than 130,000 clones; around 84% are singletons. This CDR3 spans 12 amino acids. V lost 6 bases and J 5 bases, leaving 10 bases between the germline ends. The germline CDR1 and CDR2 sequences are SQVTM and ANQGSEA. The sample comes from a study of cytomegalovirus exposure and HLA in healthy donors. Broader study findings: Overall, approximately 150 TCR beta chains were annotated as cytomegalovirus-associated. A later analysis found common viral pathogens apparently linked to several of the most significant clusters. Earlier results showed most TCR beta V segments being productive about 87% or about 30% of the time.

V gene TRBV29-1 combines with J gene TRBJ2-2, with a possible D match to TRBD2 (6 bases). The sequencing input was PBMCs. This TCR derives from a woman under 40 in good health and CMV-seronegative. CDR3 coding DNA: TGCAGCGTCCTTGGGAGGACCGGGGAGCTGTTTTTT. This codes for CSVLGRTGELFF.